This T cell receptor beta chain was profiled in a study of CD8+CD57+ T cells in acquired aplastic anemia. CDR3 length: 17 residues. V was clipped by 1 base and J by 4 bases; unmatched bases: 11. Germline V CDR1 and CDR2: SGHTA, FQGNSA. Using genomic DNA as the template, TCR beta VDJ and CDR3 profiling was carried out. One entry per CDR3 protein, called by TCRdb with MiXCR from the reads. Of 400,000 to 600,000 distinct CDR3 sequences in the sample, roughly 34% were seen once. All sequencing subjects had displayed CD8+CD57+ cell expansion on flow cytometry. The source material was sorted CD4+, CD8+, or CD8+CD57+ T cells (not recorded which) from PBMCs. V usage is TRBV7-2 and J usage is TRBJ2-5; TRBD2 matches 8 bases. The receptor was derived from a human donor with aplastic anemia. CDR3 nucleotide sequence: TGTGCCAGCAGCTTAGATGAGGGGAGCGGGAGAAGAGAGACCCAGTACTTC. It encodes CASSLDEGSGRRETQYF.